This T cell receptor beta chain was captured by sequencing in a study of T cell responses to AZD1222 COVID-19 vaccine. Generated by immunoSEQ multiplex PCR, the TCRdb table keeps only in-frame clones and is missing some. There are approximately 110,000 clones in the sample; 88% occur only once, and roughly 4% lies in the top ten. CDR1 and CDR2 (germline): SGHDT, YYEEEE. Trimming at V came to 6 bases and at J to 8 bases, leaving 7 bases not matched to a gene. This CDR3 contains 13 residues. The TCR originated in an adult in good health. Source: peripheral blood, taken on day 0 of AZD1222 vaccination. The gene calls are TRBV5-6 and TRBJ1-2; the match to TRBD1 covers 10 bases. CDR3 coding DNA: TGTGCCAGCACCGGGGGACAGGGGTACGGCTACACCTTC. It yields the protein CASTGGQGYGYTF.